This T cell receptor beta chain was sequenced in a study of blood T cell repertoires in COVID-19. Study as a whole: COVID-19 samples collected from the United States, Italy and Spain covered acute and convalescent phases.

The V gene's germline CDR1 is SQVTM and CDR2 ANQGSEA. V lost 3 bases and J lost 4; bases outside the gene matches: 2. There are 12 residues in the CDR3. Sequencing was performed with immunoSEQ multiplex PCR; in TCRdb, only in-frame clones are kept and a portion is missing. The sample lists about 330,000 clones, around 89% occurring once. The sequence derives from a woman aged 50 to 60 with active or convalescent COVID-19. The rearrangement uses TRBV29-1 and TRBJ2-5, with 7 bases identical to TRBD2. The specimen was peripheral blood. The CDR3 region has the DNA TGCAGCGTTGACATAGCGGGAGAGACCCAGTACTTC. Translated: CSVDIAGETQYF. The full variable domain, in which reference TRBV29-1 and TRBJ2-5 provide the parts outside the CDR3, is SAVISQKPSRDICQRGTSLTIQCQVDSQVTMMFWYRQQPGQSLTLIATANQGSEATYESGFVIDKFPISRPNLTFSTLTVSNMSPEDSSIYLCSVDIAGETQYFGPGTRLLVL.